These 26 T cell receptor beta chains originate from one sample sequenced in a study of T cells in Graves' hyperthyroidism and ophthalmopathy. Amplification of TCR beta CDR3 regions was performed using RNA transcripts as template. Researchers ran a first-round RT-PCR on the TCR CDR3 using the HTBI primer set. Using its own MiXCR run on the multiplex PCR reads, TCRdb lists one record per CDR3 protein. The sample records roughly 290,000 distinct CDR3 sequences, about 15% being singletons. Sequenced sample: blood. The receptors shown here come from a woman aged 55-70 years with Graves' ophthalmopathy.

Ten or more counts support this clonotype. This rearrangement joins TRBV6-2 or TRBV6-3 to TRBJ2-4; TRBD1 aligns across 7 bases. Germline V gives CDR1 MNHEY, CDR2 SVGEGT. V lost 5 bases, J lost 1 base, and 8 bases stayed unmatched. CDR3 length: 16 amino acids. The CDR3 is CASSEDRDLAKNIQYF. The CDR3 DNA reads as TGTGCCAGCAGTGAAGACAGGGACCTGGCCAAAAACATTCAGTACTTC.

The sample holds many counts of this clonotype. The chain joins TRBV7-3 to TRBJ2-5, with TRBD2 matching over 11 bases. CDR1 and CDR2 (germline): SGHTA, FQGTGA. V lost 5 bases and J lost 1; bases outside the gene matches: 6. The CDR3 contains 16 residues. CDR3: CASSPGTSGFQETQYF. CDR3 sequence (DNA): TGTGCCAGCAGCCCCGGGACTAGCGGTTTCCAAGAGACCCAGTACTTC.

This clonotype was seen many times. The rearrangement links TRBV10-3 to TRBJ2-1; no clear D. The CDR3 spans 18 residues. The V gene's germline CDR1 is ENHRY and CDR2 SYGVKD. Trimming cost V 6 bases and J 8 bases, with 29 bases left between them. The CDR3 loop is CAISRRRSELGPLDEQFF. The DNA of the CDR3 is TGTGCCATCAGCCGTCGACGGTCCGAGCTGGGTCCCTTGGATGAGCAGTTCTTC.

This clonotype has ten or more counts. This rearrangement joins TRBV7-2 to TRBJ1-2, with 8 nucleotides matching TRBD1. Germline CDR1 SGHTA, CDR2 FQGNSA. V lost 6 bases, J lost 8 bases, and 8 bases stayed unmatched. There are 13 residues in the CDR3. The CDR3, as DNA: TGTGCCAGCAGTCCAGGGGGCCCGGGGGGCTACACCTTC. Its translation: CASSPGGPGGYTF.

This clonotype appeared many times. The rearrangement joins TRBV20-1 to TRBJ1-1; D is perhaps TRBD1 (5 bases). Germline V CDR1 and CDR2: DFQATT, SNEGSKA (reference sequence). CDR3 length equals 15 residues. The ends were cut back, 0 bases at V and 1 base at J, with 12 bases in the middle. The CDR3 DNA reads TGCAGTGCTAGAGAGGTCCGGGGGTCGAACACTGAAGCTTTCTTT. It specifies CSAREVRGSNTEAFF.

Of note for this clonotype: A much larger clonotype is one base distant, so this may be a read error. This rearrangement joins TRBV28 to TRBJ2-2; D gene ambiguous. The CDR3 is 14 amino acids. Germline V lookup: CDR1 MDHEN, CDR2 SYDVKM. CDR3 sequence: CASRETANIGELFF. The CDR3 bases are TGTGCCAGCAGGGAGACCGCGAACATCGGGGAGCTGTTTTTT.

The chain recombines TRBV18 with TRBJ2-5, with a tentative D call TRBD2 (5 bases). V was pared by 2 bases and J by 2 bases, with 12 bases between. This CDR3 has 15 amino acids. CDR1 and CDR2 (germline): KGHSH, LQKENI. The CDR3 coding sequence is TGTGCCAGCTCACCATGGTCCGGGGATCAAGAGACCCAGTACTTC. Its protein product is CASSPWSGDQETQYF. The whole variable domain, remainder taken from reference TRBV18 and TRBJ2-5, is NAGVMQNPRHLVRRRGQEARLRCSPMKGHSHVYWYRQLPEEGLKFMVYLQKENIIDESGMPKERFSAEFPKEGPSILRIQQVVRGDSAAYFCASSPWSGDQETQYFGPGTRLLVL.

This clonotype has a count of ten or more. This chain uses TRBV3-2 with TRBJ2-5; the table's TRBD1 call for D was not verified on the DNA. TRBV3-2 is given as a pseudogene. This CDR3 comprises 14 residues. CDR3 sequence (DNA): TGTGCCAGCAGCCCCCCGACAGTCCAAGAGACCCAGTACTTC. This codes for CASSPPTVQETQYF.

For the CDR3, the DNA is TGCAGTGACCCGAAACGTGGGTATGGCTACACCTTC. Its translation is CSDPKRGYGYTF. The chain links TRBV20-1 to TRBJ1-2; D uncertain. This CDR3 region has 12 residues. Germline CDR1 and CDR2: DFQATT and SNEGSKA (reference sequence). V was clipped by 7 bases and J by 5 bases, with 14 bases between them.

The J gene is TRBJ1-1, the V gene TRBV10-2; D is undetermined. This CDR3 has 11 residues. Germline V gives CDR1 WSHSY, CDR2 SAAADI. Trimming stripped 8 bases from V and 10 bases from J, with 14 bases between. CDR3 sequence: CASVSGVAAFF. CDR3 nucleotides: TGCGCCAGCGTATCCGGGGTTGCAGCTTTCTTT.

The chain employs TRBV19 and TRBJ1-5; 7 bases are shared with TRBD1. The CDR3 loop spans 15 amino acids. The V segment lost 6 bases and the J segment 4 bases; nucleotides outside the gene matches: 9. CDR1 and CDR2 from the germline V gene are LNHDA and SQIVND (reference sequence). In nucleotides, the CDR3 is TGTGCCAGTAGATTGACAGGGCCTCGGAATCAGCCCCAGCATTTT. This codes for CASRLTGPRNQPQHF. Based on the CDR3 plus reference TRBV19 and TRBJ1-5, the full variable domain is DGGITQSPKYLFRKEGQNVTLSCEQNLNHDAMYWYRQDPGQGLRLIYYSQIVNDFQKGDIAEGYSVSREKKESFPLTVTSAQKNPTAFYLCASRLTGPRNQPQHFGDGTRLSIL.

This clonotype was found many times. CDR3 nucleotides: TGTGCCTGGAGAATGGCGGAAAAACTGTTTTTT. This gives the protein CAWRMAEKLFF. The chain has TRBV30 and TRBJ1-4; D is ambiguous. Germline V gene lookup returns CDR1 GTSNPN and CDR2 SVGIG (reference sequence). This CDR3 contains 11 residues. Trimming shortened V by 3 bases and J by 8 bases, and 7 bases separated the two germline ends.

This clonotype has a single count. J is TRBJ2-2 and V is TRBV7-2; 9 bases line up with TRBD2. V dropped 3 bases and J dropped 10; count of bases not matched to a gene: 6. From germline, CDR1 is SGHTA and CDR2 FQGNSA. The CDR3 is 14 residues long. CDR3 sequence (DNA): TGTGCCAGCAGCTTTTTAGCGGGGGAGCTGGAGCTGTTTTTT. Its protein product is CASSFLAGELELFF.

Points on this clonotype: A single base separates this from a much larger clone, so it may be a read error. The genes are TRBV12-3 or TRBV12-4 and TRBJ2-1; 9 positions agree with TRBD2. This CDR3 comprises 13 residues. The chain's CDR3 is CASSQREVNAQFF. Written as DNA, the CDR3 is TGTGCCAGCAGCCAGCGGGAGGTCAATGCGCAGTTCTTC.

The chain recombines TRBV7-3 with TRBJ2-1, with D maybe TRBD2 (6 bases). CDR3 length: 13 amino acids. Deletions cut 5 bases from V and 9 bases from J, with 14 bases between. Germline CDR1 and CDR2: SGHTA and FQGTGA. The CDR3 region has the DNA TGTGCCAGCAGCCACACAGTCGGGGGTGAGCAGTTCTTC. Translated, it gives CASSHTVGGEQFF.

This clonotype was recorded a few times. The CDR3: CASSVDSGPSYEQYF. CDR3 coding DNA: TGTGCCAGCAGCGTAGATAGCGGGCCTTCCTACGAGCAGTACTTC. The chain couples TRBV9 to TRBJ2-7; 7 bases map to TRBD2. This CDR3 contains 15 residues. Germline values: CDR1 SGDLS, CDR2 YYNGEE. V lost 0 bases, J lost 1 base, and 4 bases stayed unmatched.

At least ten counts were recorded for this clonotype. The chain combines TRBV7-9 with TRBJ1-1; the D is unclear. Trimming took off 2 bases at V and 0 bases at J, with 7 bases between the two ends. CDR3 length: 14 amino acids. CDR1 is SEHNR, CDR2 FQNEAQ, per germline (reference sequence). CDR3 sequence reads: CASSLQEVNTEAFF. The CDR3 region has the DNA TGTGCCAGCAGCTTACAGGAGGTGAACACTGAAGCTTTCTTT.

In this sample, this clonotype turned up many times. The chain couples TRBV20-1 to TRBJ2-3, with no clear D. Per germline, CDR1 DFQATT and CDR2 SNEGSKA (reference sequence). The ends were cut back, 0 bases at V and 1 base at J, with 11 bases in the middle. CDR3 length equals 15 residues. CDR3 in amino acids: CSARDRRERTDTQYF. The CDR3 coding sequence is TGCAGTGCTAGAGATCGGAGAGAACGCACAGATACGCAGTATTTT.

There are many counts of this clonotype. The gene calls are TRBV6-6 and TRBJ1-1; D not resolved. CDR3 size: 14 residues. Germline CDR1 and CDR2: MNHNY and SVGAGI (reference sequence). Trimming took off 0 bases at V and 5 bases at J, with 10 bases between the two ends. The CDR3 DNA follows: TGTGCCAGCAGTTACTCGCACGGAGGGACTGAAGCTTTCTTT. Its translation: CASSYSHGGTEAFF.

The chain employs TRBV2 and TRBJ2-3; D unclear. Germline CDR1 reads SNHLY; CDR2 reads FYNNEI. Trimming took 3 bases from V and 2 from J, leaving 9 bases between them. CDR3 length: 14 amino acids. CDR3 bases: TGTGCCAGCAGTGACTCGGCAGACACAGATACGCAGTATTTT. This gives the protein CASSDSADTDTQYF.

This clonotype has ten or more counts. CDR3 DNA: TGCAGCGTGGCACCGGGACTAGCGATAGATACGCAGTATTTT. This gives the protein CSVAPGLAIDTQYF. The J gene is TRBJ2-3, the V gene TRBV29-1, with 10 bases identical to TRBD2. The CDR3 covers 14 residues. The junction had 8 bases not matched to a gene; V was cut back by 6 bases and J by 5 bases. CDR1 SQVTM and CDR2 ANQGSEA come from the germline V gene.

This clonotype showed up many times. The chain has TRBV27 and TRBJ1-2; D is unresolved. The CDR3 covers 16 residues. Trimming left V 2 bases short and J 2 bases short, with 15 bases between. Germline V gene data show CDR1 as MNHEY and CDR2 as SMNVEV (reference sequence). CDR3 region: CASSLRPGGGNYGYTF. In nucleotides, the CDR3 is TGTGCCAGCAGTTTACGACCGGGAGGAGGAAACTATGGCTACACCTTC.

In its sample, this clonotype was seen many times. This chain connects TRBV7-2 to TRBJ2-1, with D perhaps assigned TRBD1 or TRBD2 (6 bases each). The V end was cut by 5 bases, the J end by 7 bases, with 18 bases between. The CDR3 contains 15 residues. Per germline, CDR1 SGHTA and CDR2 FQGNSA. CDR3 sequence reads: CASSQPFGGGNEQFF. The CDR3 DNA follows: TGTGCCAGCAGCCAGCCTTTTGGAGGGGGGAATGAGCAGTTCTTC.

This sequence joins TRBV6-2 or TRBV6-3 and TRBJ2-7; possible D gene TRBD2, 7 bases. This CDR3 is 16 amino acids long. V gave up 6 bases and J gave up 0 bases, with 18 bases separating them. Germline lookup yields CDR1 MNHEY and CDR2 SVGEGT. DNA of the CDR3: TGTGCCAGCAGCCCCGGGGGCGGGAGTTACTCCTACGAGCAGTACTTC. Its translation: CASSPGGGSYSYEQYF.

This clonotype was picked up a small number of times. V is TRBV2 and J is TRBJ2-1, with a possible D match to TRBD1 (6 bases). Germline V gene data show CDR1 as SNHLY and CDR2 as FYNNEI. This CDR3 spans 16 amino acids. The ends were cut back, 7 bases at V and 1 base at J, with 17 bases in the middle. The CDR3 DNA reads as TGTGCCAGCACCCCAGGACAGCCTTTATCCTACAATGAGCAGTTCTTC. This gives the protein CASTPGQPLSYNEQFF.

CDR3 protein: CASSLNQGTEAFF. The CDR3 region has the DNA TGTGCCAGCAGCTTAAATCAGGGCACTGAAGCTTTCTTT. The chain is built from TRBV7-2 and TRBJ1-1, with D tentatively TRBD1 (5 bases). The V end lost 2 bases, the J end lost 4 bases, and 8 bases lay between the germline ends. The CDR3 loop spans 13 amino acids. In germline, CDR1 is SGHTA, CDR2 FQGNSA.